These 5 T cell receptor beta chains came from one sample sequenced in a study. TCRdb re-called the RT-PCR reads with MiXCR, one entry per CDR3 protein. Of about 680,000 distinct CDR3 sequences listed, approximately 15% are singletons. The sequenced sample consisted of memory CD4+ T cells from blood. The receptor source for this set is a female donor in good health, serving as a healthy control.

This clonotype has just a few counts. In DNA form, the CDR3 reads TGTGCCAGCAATAGTCGGTCGATATGGGGCTACAATGAGCAGTTCTTC. The encoded protein is CASNSRSIWGYNEQFF. The genes are TRBV6-2 or TRBV6-3 and TRBJ2-1; no clear D gene. V was cut by 7 bases and J by 3 bases, with 19 bases left in between. Germline CDR1 and CDR2: MNHEY and SVGEGT. The CDR3 runs 16 residues.

The chain combines TRBV10-3 with TRBJ1-2; D uncertain. This CDR3 is 16 amino acids long. Germline assignment: CDR1 ENHRY and CDR2 SYGVKD. Trimming shortened V by 0 bases and J by 0 bases, and 11 bases separated the two germline ends. CDR3 DNA: TGTGCCATCAGTGAGTCAAGGCCAGACACTAACTATGGCTACACCTTC. Amino acid sequence: CAISESRPDTNYGYTF.

This clonotype has just a few counts. The rearrangement uses TRBV11-2 and TRBJ1-2; D gene ambiguous. With 1 base removed from V and 6 bases from J, the gap between germline ends came to 18 bases. Per germline, CDR1 SGHAT and CDR2 FQNNGV. This CDR3 has 16 amino acids. In DNA, the CDR3 is TGTGCCAGCAGCTTAGTCCGGGCGGAGCCATGGAATGGCTACACCTTC. It translates to CASSLVRAEPWNGYTF. Combining the CDR3 with reference TRBV11-2 and TRBJ1-2 gives the whole variable domain EAGVAQSPRYKIIEKRQSVAFWCNPISGHATLYWYQQILGQGPKLLIQFQNNGVVDDSQLPKDRFSAERLKGVDSTLKIQPAKLEDSAVYLCASSLVRAEPWNGYTFGSGTRLTVV.

This chain links TRBV12-3 or TRBV12-4 with TRBJ1-2; D unclear. V gave up 10 bases and J gave up 1 base, with 7 bases separating them. This CDR3 is 11 amino acids long. CDR3 region: CAIGINYGYTF. In nucleotides, the CDR3 is TGTGCCATCGGGATTAACTATGGCTACACCTTC.

The table lists this clonotype with a few counts. The chain carries TRBV14 and TRBJ1-5; D gene ambiguous. Germline V gene data show CDR1 as SGHDN and CDR2 as FVKESK. Trimming cost V 4 bases and J 5 bases, with 6 bases left between them. The CDR3 is 12 amino acids. The CDR3 DNA reads as TGTGCCAGCAGCCGGCTCGATCAGCCCCAGCATTTT. Translation gives CASSRLDQPQHF.